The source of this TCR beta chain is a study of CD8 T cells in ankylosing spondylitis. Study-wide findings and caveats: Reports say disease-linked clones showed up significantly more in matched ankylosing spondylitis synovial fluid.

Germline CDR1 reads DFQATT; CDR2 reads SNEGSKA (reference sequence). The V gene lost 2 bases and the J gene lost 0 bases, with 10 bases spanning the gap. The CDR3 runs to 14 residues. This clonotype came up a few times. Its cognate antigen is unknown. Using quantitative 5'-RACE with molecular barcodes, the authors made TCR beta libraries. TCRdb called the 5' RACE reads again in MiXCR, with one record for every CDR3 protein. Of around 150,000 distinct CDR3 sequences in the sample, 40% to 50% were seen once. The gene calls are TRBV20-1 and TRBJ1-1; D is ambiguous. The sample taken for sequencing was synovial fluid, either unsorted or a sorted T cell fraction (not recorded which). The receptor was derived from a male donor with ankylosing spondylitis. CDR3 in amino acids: CSARRADMNTEAFF. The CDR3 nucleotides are TGCAGTGCTAGACGGGCAGATATGAACACTGAAGCTTTCTTT.